This T cell receptor (beta chain) originates from a study of neurological immune-mediated disorders. 2 million PBMCs stored at -80 C were the source of the unsorted libraries. Concerning this clonotype itself: Its matching antigen is unknown.

Study-wide results and caveats: The multiple sclerosis repertoire cluster had no clinical or MRI correlate. Phylogenetic grouping assigned the repertoires of 18 of 34 multiple sclerosis patients to a single related-CDR3 cluster, representing a possible signature.

The method for making cDNA was 5'RACE, and it used 10-nucleotide random UMIs. TCRdb fed the 5' RACE reads into MiXCR, producing one record per CDR3 protein. The data show about 66,000 distinct CDR3 sequences, 3.9% seen once. V lost 4 bases and J lost 2, with 10 bases in between. CDR3 length: 13 residues. Germline CDR1 SGHKS, CDR2 YYEKEE (reference sequence). This clonotype was obtained from a man aged 25 to 45 with multiple sclerosis. The chain uses TRBV5-5 and TRBJ2-7; D unclear. The material sequenced was PBMCs. The CDR3 coding sequence is TGTGCCAGCAGCACCTTGTTAACCTACGAGCAGTACTTC. Translating it yields CASSTLLTYEQYF.